This T cell receptor (beta chain) appears in the sequencing data of a study of T cell responses to AZD1222 COVID-19 vaccine. This table comes from immunoSEQ multiplex PCR, and its TCRdb copy is limited to in-frame clones, with some not included. The table includes 160,000 or so clones, approximately 91% detected once. Broader study findings: Sampling that yielded the repertoires occurred only after the peak T cell response. White British ancestry dominated among donors, who included more females, and clonal diversity was possibly underestimated.

CDR3 length: 13 amino acids. Trimming shortened V by 3 bases and J by 9 bases, and 9 bases separated the two germline ends. Concerning this clone: What it binds is unknown.

The source material was peripheral blood, sampled 28 days after the second AZD1222 dose. The sequence was obtained from an adult who received the AZD1222 COVID-19 vaccine. This chain uses TRBV12-3 or TRBV12-4 with TRBJ1-6; a weak D match, TRBD1 (6 bases). The CDR3 DNA sequence: TGTGCCAGCAGTTTGGGGGGCGGTTCACCCCTCCACTTT. Protein: CASSLGGGSPLHF.